Listed below are T cell receptor beta chains from one sample, sequenced in a study of metastatic and nonmetastatic thyroid tumors. TCRdb re-called the PCR reads via MiXCR. The sample records some 20,000 clones, 21% being singletons. The sequenced material came from tumor tissue. Receptors originate from a female donor with papillary thyroid cancer or a benign thyroid nodule (not recorded which). Some clones in this sample may be carry-over from other donors' samples. CDR3s include the opening cysteine and the closing phenylalanine or tryptophan. Fields, in order: J gene, clone size, V gene, D gene, CDR3 protein, CDR3 DNA. D genes are given only for firm matches. A clone size is listed for some rows: how often the clone was seen (once, few, many), or a class if it is expanded.

TRBJ2-3	many	TRBV19	.	CASSIVRFTDTQYF	TGTGCCAGTAGTATAGTGCGCTTCACAGATACGCAGTATTTT
TRBJ2-7	few	TRBV20-1	.	CSASVVTGSYEQYF	TGCAGTGCTAGTGTGGTGACCGGCTCCTACGAGCAGTACTTC
TRBJ1-2	few	TRBV10-2	.	CASSQQGGGYTF	TGCGCCAGCAGTCAACAGGGAGGCGGCTACACCTTC
TRBJ2-2	.	TRBV29-1	TRBD2	CSVASSGGYTGELFF	TGCAGCGTTGCATCTAGCGGGGGGTACACCGGGGAGCTGTTTTTT
TRBJ2-7	medium-sized	TRBV6-1	.	CASIPAWGGEQYF	TGTGCCAGCATACCCGCGTGGGGCGGCGAGCAGTACTTC
TRBJ1-2	few	TRBV6-1	TRBD1	CASSSDRGGDGYTF	TGTGCCAGCAGCTCGGACAGGGGCGGGGATGGCTACACCTTC
TRBJ2-7	medium-sized	TRBV28	.	CASRPGFARRGEQYF	TGTGCCAGCAGGCCCGGCTTCGCCCGGAGGGGCGAGCAGTACTTC
TRBJ2-1	medium-sized	TRBV4-1	.	CASSHILSGTPYNEQFF	TGCGCCAGCAGCCACATCCTGTCGGGGACGCCCTACAATGAGCAGTTCTTC
TRBJ2-7	.	TRBV27	.	CASSSRRATGKYEQYF	TGTGCCAGCAGTTCAAGGAGGGCGACGGGTAAATACGAGCAGTACTTC
TRBJ2-1	many	TRBV24-1	.	CATSDRQHIQDEQFF	TGTGCCACCAGTGACCGGCAGCATATACAAGATGAGCAGTTCTTC
TRBJ2-5	.	TRBV28	.	CASREPIGETQYF	TGTGCCAGCAGGGAGCCGATAGGGGAGACCCAGTACTTC
TRBJ1-1	many	TRBV20-1	TRBD1	CSANPLGQPNTEAFF	TGCAGTGCCAATCCTCTGGGACAGCCGAACACTGAAGCTTTCTTT
TRBJ2-2	.	TRBV11-2	.	CSSVEYTGELFF	TGTTCCTCAGTGGAGTACACCGGGGAGCTGTTTTTT
TRBJ2-5	many	TRBV11-2	.	CASSLKLLGETQYF	TGTGCCAGCAGCTTGAAGTTGCTGGGAGAGACCCAGTACTTC
TRBJ1-2	few	TRBV6-1	.	CASSEQGIGYTF	TGTGCCAGCAGTGAACAGGGAATCGGCTACACCTTC
TRBJ2-5	few	TRBV12-3/TRBV12-4	.	CASSPGVLGAQYF	TGTGCCAGCAGTCCAGGGGTCCTTGGGGCCCAGTACTTC